The TCR beta chain under discussion was sequenced for a study of read filtering for tumor transcriptome and immune sequencing. Study-wide results and caveats: Dropping single-read clonotypes raised IR-seq and RNA-seq shared-clonotype correlation.

Trimming left V 5 bases short and J 0 bases short, with 17 bases between. Germline CDR1 KGHSH, CDR2 LQKENI. The CDR3 is 16 residues long. This library used approximately 390 ng RNA and molecular barcoded adaptors spanning alpha/delta and beta/gamma chains. Using its own MiXCR run on the reads, TCRdb lists one record per CDR3 protein. The data hold approximately 6,200 distinct CDR3 sequences, with roughly 20% observed a single time. Sampling of bone marrow took place during active disease in every patient. At least ten counts were recorded for this clonotype. No antigen is known for it. The gene calls are TRBV18 and TRBJ2-7; the D call may be TRBD1 or TRBD2 (5 bases each). The sample taken for sequencing was a population of CD138-negative cells sorted from bone marrow. This receptor was identified in a donor over 35 with multiple myeloma. CDR3 in amino acids: CASSVTGTTISYEQYF. CDR3 coding DNA: TGTGCCAGCTCAGTAACCGGGACCACCATCTCCTACGAGCAGTACTTC. The entire variable domain, with the rest obtained from reference TRBV18 and TRBJ2-7, is as follows: NAGVMQNPRHLVRRRGQEARLRCSPMKGHSHVYWYRQLPEEGLKFMVYLQKENIIDESGMPKERFSAEFPKEGPSILRIQQVVRGDSAAYFCASSVTGTTISYEQYFGPGTRLTVT.